The next 19 T cell receptor beta chains were all read from a single sample in a study of early T cells in non-severe SARS-CoV-2 infection. TCRdb re-derived calls from the 5' RACE reads in MiXCR, one entry per CDR3 protein. The repertoire holds about 39,000 distinct CDR3 sequences, with roughly 7.3% as singletons. Specimen: whole blood. All receptors derive from an adult who was a healthcare worker with PCR-confirmed SARS-CoV-2 infection or an uninfected control (not recorded which).

Many counts were recorded for this clonotype. V gene TRBV7-9 combines with J gene TRBJ1-1; D is perhaps TRBD1 (6 bases). CDR3 length: 15 residues. Looked up from germline, CDR1 is SEHNR and CDR2 is FQNEAQ (reference sequence). Trimming took off 5 bases at V and 0 bases at J, with 13 bases between the two ends. CDR3 loop: CASSPGQPLNTEAFF. The CDR3 DNA follows: TGTGCCAGCAGCCCAGGACAGCCGCTGAACACTGAAGCTTTCTTT. The full variable domain, completed using reference TRBV7-9 and TRBJ1-1, is DTGVSQNPRHKITKRGQNVTFRCDPISEHNRLYWYRQTLGQGPEFLTYFQNEAQLEKSRLLSDRFSAERPKGSFSTLEIQRTEQGDSAMYLCASSPGQPLNTEAFFGQGTRLTVV.

V is TRBV18 and J is TRBJ1-5, with D possibly matching TRBD1 (5 bases). The V end lost 0 bases, the J end lost 7 bases, and 7 bases lay between the germline ends. The CDR3 totals 13 residues. Germline V CDR1 and CDR2: KGHSH, LQKENI. Written as DNA, the CDR3 is TGTGCCAGCTCACCACCTCAGGGCCAGCCCCAGCATTTT. This sequence encodes CASSPPQGQPQHF.

Only a few counts were recorded for this clonotype. The CDR3 spells CASSPPRWGGEAFF. Written as DNA, the CDR3 is TGTGCCAGCAGCCCTCCCCGGTGGGGGGGTGAAGCTTTCTTT. This chain connects TRBV9 to TRBJ1-1, with D perhaps matching TRBD1 (5 bases). CDR1 is SGDLS, CDR2 YYNGEE, per germline. V was clipped by 4 bases and J by 7 bases, with 17 bases between them. The CDR3 contains 14 residues. Based on the CDR3 plus reference TRBV9 and TRBJ1-1, the full variable domain is DSGVTQTPKHLITATGQRVTLRCSPRSGDLSVYWYQQSLDQGLQFLIQYYNGEERAKGNILERFSAQQFPDLHSELNLSSLELGDSALYFCASSPPRWGGEAFFGQGTRLTVV.

This chain links TRBV12-3 or TRBV12-4 with TRBJ1-5; 9 bases fit TRBD1. This CDR3 is built from 15 residues. The V gene end was trimmed by 1 base and the J gene end by 4 bases; junction bases not matched to a gene: 2. The CDR3 DNA reads as TGTGCCAGCAGTTTAGGGACAGGGGTAAATCAGCCCCAGCATTTT. Its protein product is CASSLGTGVNQPQHF.

This clonotype was counted between two and nine times. This rearrangement joins TRBV29-1 to TRBJ1-1, with D unclear. With 4 bases removed from V and 0 bases from J, the gap between germline ends came to 6 bases. Germline V lookup: CDR1 SQVTM, CDR2 ANQGSEA. The CDR3 loop spans 12 amino acids. CDR3 amino acids: CSVGGVNTEAFF. The CDR3 region has the DNA TGCAGCGTTGGCGGGGTGAACACTGAAGCTTTCTTT.

This clonotype has at least ten counts. This chain uses TRBV7-9 with TRBJ2-7; 9 bases are shared with TRBD1. This CDR3 is 13 amino acids long. Looked up from germline, CDR1 is SEHNR and CDR2 is FQNEAQ (reference sequence). The V segment lost 8 bases and the J segment 2 bases; nucleotides outside the gene matches: 4. The CDR3 DNA reads TGTGCCAGCTCCTGGGACAGGGCCTACGAGCAGTACTTC. Its protein is CASSWDRAYEQYF. The complete variable domain, with remaining parts taken from reference TRBV7-9 and TRBJ2-7, reads DTGVSQNPRHKITKRGQNVTFRCDPISEHNRLYWYRQTLGQGPEFLTYFQNEAQLEKSRLLSDRFSAERPKGSFSTLEIQRTEQGDSAMYLCASSWDRAYEQYFGPGTRLTVT.

This clonotype was picked up one time. The V and J genes are TRBV5-4 and TRBJ2-7, with 7 bases aligning to TRBD1. V lost 4 bases to trimming and J lost 3 bases; unmatched junction nucleotides: 10. Germline V gene lookup returns CDR1 SGHNT and CDR2 YYREEE (reference sequence). The CDR3 totals 15 residues. CDR3: CASSHGQAAGYEQYF. CDR3 coding DNA: TGTGCCAGCAGCCACGGACAGGCGGCCGGCTACGAGCAGTACTTC. Combining the CDR3 with reference TRBV5-4 and TRBJ2-7 gives the whole variable domain ETGVTQSPTHLIKTRGQQVTLRCSSQSGHNTVSWYQQALGQGPQFIFQYYREEENGRGNFPPRFSGLQFPNYSSELNVNALELDDSALYLCASSHGQAAGYEQYFGPGTRLTVT.

This clonotype came up many times. This chain connects TRBV4-2 to TRBJ2-5; perhaps D is TRBD1 or TRBD2 (5 bases each). Germline loops: CDR1 LGHNA, CDR2 YNFKEQ. The CDR3 has 13 amino acids. Trimming removed 0 bases at V and 4 bases at J, with 6 bases between. The CDR3 coding sequence is TGTGCCAGCAGCCAAGATGGGGGAGAGACCCAGTACTTC. Protein sequence: CASSQDGGETQYF.

This clonotype turned up a few times. The rearrangement joins TRBV20-1 to TRBJ2-5, with 7 bases lining up with TRBD1. Germline trimming cut 3 bases from V and 4 bases from J; bases unmatched to any gene: 5. From germline, CDR1 is DFQATT and CDR2 SNEGSKA (reference sequence). This CDR3 contains 13 residues. The CDR3 nucleotides are TGCAGTGCTAGGAATGACAGGGTAGAGACCCAGTACTTC. Protein product: CSARNDRVETQYF.

This clonotype was observed a handful of times. V is TRBV7-9 and J is TRBJ2-7, with TRBD1 matching over 7 bases. The CDR3 has 15 residues. CDR1 is SEHNR and CDR2 is FQNEAQ in the germline V gene (reference sequence). The V gene end was trimmed by 5 bases and the J gene end by 0 bases; junction bases not matched to a gene: 7. CDR3 in amino acids: CASSPRDRSSYEQYF. DNA for the CDR3: TGTGCCAGCAGCCCCCGGGACAGAAGCTCCTACGAGCAGTACTTC.

V is TRBV20-1 and J is TRBJ2-7; D gene ambiguous. V shed 7 bases and J shed 0 bases, with 10 bases lying between them. This CDR3 is 12 amino acids long. The germline V gene has CDR1 DFQATT and CDR2 SNEGSKA (reference sequence). CDR3 sequence reads: CSGLHSSYEQYF. CDR3 nucleotides: TGCAGTGGTCTCCACAGCTCCTACGAGCAGTACTTC.

This clonotype was seen ten or more times. The chain recombines TRBV28 with TRBJ2-7, with 8 bases fitting TRBD1. Per the germline V gene, CDR1 is MDHEN and CDR2 is SYDVKM. Unmatched junction bases numbered 10, after V lost 6 bases and J lost 3 bases. The CDR3 runs 15 residues. The DNA of the CDR3 is TGTGCCAGCAGATATATCAGGGGGCCCTACTACGAGCAGTACTTC. Amino acids: CASRYIRGPYYEQYF.

This clonotype was seen a few times. The V and J genes are TRBV12-3 or TRBV12-4 and TRBJ2-2; 10 bases are a match to TRBD1. The CDR3 is 17 residues long. J was trimmed by 1 base and V by 8 bases; bases with no gene match: 10. The CDR3 spells CASGYGQGELNTGELFF. DNA of the CDR3: TGTGCCAGCGGCTACGGACAGGGGGAGCTGAACACCGGGGAGCTGTTTTTT.

Many counts were recorded for this clonotype. This chain joins TRBV18 and TRBJ2-7; unclear D gene. This CDR3 is 14 amino acids long. Trimming left V 3 bases short and J 0 bases short, with 9 bases between. Per germline, CDR1 KGHSH and CDR2 LQKENI. CDR3 protein: CASSPSVISYEQYF. In DNA, the CDR3 is TGTGCCAGCTCACCGTCCGTAATCTCCTACGAGCAGTACTTC.

With regard to this clonotype: A much more abundant neighbour one base away suggests this may be a read error. The CDR3 bases are TGCAGTGTCTCGACAGGATCGCTAGCCAAAAACATTCAGTACTTC. Encoded protein: CSVSTGSLAKNIQYF. The chain couples TRBV20-1 to TRBJ2-4, with a weak D call TRBD1 (6 bases). Trimming stripped 7 bases from V and 0 bases from J, with 16 bases between. This CDR3 is 15 amino acids long. Germline loops: CDR1 DFQATT, CDR2 SNEGSKA (reference sequence).

This clonotype was detected only a few times. V usage is TRBV20-1 and J usage is TRBJ2-3; 13 positions match TRBD2. V trimming: 1 base; J trimming: 3 bases; junction bases outside the gene matches: 4. CDR1 is DFQATT, CDR2 SNEGSKA, per germline (reference sequence). The CDR3 covers 16 residues. The CDR3 region has the DNA TGCAGTGCTAGAGGACTAGCGGGGGGCGAGACAGATACGCAGTATTTT. The encoded protein is CSARGLAGGETDTQYF.

The rearrangement joins TRBV7-6 to TRBJ2-7; 7 bases are shared with TRBD2. V gave up 0 bases and J gave up 6 bases; unmatched junction bases: 5. The germline gives CDR1 SGHVS, CDR2 FNYEAQ. This CDR3 is 14 amino acids long. The CDR3: CASSLAGGMGEQYF. In DNA form, the CDR3 reads TGTGCCAGCAGCTTAGCGGGAGGGATGGGCGAGCAGTACTTC.

Only a few counts were recorded for this clonotype. The chain uses TRBV28 and TRBJ1-6; 10 nucleotides match TRBD1. V gave up 5 bases and J gave up 9 bases; unmatched junction bases: 4. CDR3 length: 14 amino acids. Per germline, CDR1 MDHEN and CDR2 SYDVKM. The CDR3 bases are TGTGCCAGCAGTACCGGGACAGGGGTTTCACCCCTCCACTTT. It yields the protein CASSTGTGVSPLHF.

This clonotype was seen more than once but under ten times. The V gene is TRBV11-2, the J gene TRBJ2-5, with D perhaps TRBD2 (6 bases). The ends were cut back, 2 bases at V and 4 bases at J, with 14 bases in the middle. Germline CDR1 and CDR2: SGHAT and FQNNGV. The CDR3 has 15 amino acids. CDR3 DNA: TGTGCCAGCAGCTTACGTTGGGGGGACGGAGAGACCCAGTACTTC. It translates to CASSLRWGDGETQYF.